This passage covers 3 T cell receptor beta chains from one sample sequenced in a study of identical twins. TCRdb reanalysed the 5' RACE reads using MiXCR and keeps one entry per CDR3 protein. Of a few hundred thousand distinct CDR3 sequences detected, approximately 10% appear once; the ten largest clones hold around 3.2%. In addition, the sample was reused for a study of yellow fever vaccine responses in identical twins.

Sequencing was performed on PBMCs. The receptor set was obtained from a woman between 18 and 29 years old in good health.

This clonotype has a count of ten or more. The rearrangement uses TRBV5-1 and TRBJ1-1; D may be TRBD1 (6 bases). Germline V gives CDR1 SGHRS, CDR2 YFSETQ. Between the trimmed V and J ends, which lost 2 bases and 1 base, there was a span of 12 bases. The CDR3 has 15 residues. The CDR3 region is CASSLLDSQNTEAFF. The CDR3 DNA follows: TGCGCCAGCAGCTTATTGGACAGCCAGAACACTGAAGCTTTCTTT.

This clonotype showed up just a few times. The chain is built from TRBV7-9 and TRBJ1-5; TRBD1 aligns across 7 bases. The CDR3 runs 15 residues. Per germline, CDR1 SEHNR and CDR2 FQNEAQ (reference sequence). The trim removed 3 bases at V and 0 bases at J, leaving 2 bases unmatched. The CDR3 region is CASSLTGPSNQPQHF. For the CDR3, the DNA is TGTGCCAGCAGCTTGACAGGGCCTAGCAATCAGCCCCAGCATTTT.

J is TRBJ2-1 and V is TRBV5-1, with TRBD1 matching over 7 bases. With V trimmed by 7 bases and J by 10 bases, 8 bases remained unmatched. CDR3 size: 12 residues. Per the germline V gene, CDR1 is SGHRS and CDR2 is YFSETQ. The CDR3 reads CASGETGVEQFF. CDR3 in DNA: TGCGCCAGCGGGGAAACAGGGGTCGAGCAGTTCTTC.